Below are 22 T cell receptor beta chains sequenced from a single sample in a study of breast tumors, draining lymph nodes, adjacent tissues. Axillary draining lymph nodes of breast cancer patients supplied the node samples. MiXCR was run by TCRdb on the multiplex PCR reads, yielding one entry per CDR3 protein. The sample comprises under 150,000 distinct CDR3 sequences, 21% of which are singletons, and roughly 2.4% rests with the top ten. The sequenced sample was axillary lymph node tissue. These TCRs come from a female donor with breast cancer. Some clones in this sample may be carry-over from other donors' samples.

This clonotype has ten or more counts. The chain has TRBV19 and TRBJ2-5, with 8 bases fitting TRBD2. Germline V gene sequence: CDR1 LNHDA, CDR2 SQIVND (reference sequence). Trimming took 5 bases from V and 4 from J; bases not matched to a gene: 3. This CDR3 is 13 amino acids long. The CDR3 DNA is TGTGCCAGTAGTCTCGGGGGGGCAGAGACCCAGTACTTC. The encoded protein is CASSLGGAETQYF.

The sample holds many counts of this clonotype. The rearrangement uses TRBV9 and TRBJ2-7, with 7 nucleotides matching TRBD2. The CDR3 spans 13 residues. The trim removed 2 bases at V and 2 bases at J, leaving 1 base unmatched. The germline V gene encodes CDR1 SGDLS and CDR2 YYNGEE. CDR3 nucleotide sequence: TGTGCCAGCAGCGTCCGGGGGGCCTACGAGCAGTACTTC. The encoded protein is CASSVRGAYEQYF.

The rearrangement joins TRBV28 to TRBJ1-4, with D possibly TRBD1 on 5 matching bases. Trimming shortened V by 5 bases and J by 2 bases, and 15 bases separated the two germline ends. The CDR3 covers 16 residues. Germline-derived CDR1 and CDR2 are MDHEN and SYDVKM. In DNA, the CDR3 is TGTGCCAGCAGTCCGGTGGGGGTTGGGACTAATGAAAAACTGTTTTTT. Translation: CASSPVGVGTNEKLFF.

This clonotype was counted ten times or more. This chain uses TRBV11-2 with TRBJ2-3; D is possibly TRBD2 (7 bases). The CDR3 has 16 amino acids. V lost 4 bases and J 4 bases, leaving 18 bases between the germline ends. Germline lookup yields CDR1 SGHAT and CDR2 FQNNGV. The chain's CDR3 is CASSSIGGGAADTQYF. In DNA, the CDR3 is TGTGCCAGCAGCTCCATCGGCGGGGGCGCGGCAGATACGCAGTATTTT.

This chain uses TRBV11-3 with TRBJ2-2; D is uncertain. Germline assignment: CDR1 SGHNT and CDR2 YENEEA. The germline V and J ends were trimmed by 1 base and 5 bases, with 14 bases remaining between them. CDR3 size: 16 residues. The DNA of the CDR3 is TGTGCCAGCAGCTTAGGGGCGAGAGCGAGAACCGGGGAGCTGTTTTTT. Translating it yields CASSLGARARTGELFF.

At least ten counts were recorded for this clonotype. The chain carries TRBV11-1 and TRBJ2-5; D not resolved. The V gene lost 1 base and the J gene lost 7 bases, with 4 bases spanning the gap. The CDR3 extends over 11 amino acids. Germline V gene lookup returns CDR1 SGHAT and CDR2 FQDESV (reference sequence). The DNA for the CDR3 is TGTGCCAGCAGCTTAGGCTGGACCCAGTACTTC. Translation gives CASSLGWTQYF.

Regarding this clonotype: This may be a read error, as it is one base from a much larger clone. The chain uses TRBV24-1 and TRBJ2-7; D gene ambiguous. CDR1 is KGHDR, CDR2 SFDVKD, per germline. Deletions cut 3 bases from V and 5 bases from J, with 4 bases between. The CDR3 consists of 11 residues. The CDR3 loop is CATSDANEQYF. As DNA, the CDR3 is TGTGCCACCAGTGATGCCAACGAGCAGTACTTC.

CDR3 coding DNA: TGTGCCAGCAGCCAGCGGGGGGCGCGGACAGATACGCAGTATTTT. Translating it yields CASSQRGARTDTQYF. This chain connects TRBV3-1 to TRBJ2-3, with 8 bases fitting TRBD2. With 3 bases clipped from V and 3 bases from J, the junction kept 5 bases outside the gene matches. The germline gives CDR1 LGHDT, CDR2 YNNKEL (reference sequence). The CDR3 has 15 amino acids.

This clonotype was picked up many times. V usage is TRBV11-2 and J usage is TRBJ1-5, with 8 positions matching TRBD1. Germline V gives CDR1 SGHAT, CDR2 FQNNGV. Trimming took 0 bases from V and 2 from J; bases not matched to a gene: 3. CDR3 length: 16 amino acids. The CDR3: CASSLEDRGGNQPQHF. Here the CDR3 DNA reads TGTGCCAGCAGCTTAGAAGACAGGGGAGGCAATCAGCCCCAGCATTTT. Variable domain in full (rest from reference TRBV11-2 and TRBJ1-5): EAGVAQSPRYKIIEKRQSVAFWCNPISGHATLYWYQQILGQGPKLLIQFQNNGVVDDSQLPKDRFSAERLKGVDSTLKIQPAKLEDSAVYLCASSLEDRGGNQPQHFGDGTRLSIL.

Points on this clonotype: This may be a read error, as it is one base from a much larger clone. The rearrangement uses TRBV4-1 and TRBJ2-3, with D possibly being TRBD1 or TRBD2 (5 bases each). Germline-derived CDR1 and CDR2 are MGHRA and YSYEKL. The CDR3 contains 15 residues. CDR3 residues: CAGSPLGAKVDTQYF. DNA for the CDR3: TGCGCCGGCAGCCCCCTCGGGGCGAAGGTAGATACGCAGTATTTT.

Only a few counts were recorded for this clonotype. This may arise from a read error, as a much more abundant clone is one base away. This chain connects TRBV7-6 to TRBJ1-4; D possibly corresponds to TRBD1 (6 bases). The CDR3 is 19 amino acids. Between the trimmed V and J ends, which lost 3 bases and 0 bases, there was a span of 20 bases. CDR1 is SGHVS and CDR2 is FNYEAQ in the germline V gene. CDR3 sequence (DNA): TGTGCCAGCAGCTTGGGGGGGGCCTCATACGTTGCAACTAATGAAAAACTGTTTTTT. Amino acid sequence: CASSLGGASYVATNEKLFF. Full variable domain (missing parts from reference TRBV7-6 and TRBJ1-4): GAGVSQSPRYKVTKRGQDVALRCDPISGHVSLYWYRQALGQGPEFLTYFNYEAQQDKSGLPNDRFSAERPEGSISTLTIQRTEQRDSAMYRCASSLGGASYVATNEKLFFGSGTQLSVL.

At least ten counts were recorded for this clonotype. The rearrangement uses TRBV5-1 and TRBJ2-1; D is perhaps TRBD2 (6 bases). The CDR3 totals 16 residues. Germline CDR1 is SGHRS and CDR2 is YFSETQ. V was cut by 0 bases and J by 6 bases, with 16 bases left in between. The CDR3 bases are TGCGCCAGCAGCTTGGGGCTAGCGCCAGCCACCAATGAGCAGTTCTTC. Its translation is CASSLGLAPATNEQFF.

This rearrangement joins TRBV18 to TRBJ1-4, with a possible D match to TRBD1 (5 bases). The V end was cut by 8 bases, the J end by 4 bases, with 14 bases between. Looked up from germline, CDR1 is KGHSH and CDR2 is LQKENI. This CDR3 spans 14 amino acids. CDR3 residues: CASPGGGSNEKLFF. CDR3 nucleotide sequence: TGTGCCAGCCCGGGGGGGGGGAGTAATGAAAAACTGTTTTTT.

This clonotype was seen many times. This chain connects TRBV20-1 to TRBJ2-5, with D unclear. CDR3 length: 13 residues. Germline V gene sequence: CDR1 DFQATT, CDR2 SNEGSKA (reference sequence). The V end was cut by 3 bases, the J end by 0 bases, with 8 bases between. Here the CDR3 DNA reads TGCAGTGCTAGTGGACCAAACCAAGAGACCCAGTACTTC. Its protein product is CSASGPNQETQYF.

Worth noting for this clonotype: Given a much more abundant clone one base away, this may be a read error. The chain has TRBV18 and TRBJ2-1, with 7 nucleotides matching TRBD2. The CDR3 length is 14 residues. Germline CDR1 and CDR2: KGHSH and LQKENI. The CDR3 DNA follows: TGTGCCAGCTCACGGGACTACCAAGAGGGTGAGCGGTTCTTC. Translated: CASSRDYQEGERFF.

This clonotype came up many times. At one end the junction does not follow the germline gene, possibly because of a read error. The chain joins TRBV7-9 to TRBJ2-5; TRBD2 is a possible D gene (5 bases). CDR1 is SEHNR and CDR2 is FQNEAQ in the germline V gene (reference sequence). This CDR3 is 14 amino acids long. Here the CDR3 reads CAGSSRTGMETQYF. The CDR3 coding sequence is TGTGCCGGCAGCTCCCGGACGGGGATGGAGACCCAGTACTTC.

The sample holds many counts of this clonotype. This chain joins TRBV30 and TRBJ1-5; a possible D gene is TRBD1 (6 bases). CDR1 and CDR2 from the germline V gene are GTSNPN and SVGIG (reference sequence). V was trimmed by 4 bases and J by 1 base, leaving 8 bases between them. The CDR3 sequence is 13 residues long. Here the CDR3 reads CAWKGGSNQPQHF. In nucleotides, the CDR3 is TGTGCCTGGAAGGGGGGAAGCAATCAGCCCCAGCATTTT.

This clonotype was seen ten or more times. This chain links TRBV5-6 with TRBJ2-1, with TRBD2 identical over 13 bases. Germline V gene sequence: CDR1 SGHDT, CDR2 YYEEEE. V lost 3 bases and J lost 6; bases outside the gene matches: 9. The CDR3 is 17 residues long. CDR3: CASSWRTSGRRGNEQFF. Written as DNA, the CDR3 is TGTGCCAGCAGCTGGAGGACTAGCGGGAGACGGGGCAATGAGCAGTTCTTC.

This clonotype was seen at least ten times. CDR3: CSAPTQWKGQQFF. For the CDR3, the DNA is TGCAGTGCTCCGACCCAATGGAAGGGACAGCAGTTCTTC. The chain carries TRBV20-1 and TRBJ2-1; D is perhaps TRBD1 or TRBD2 (5 bases each). In germline, CDR1 is DFQATT, CDR2 SNEGSKA (reference sequence). Trimming pared 5 bases from V and 11 bases from J, leaving 19 bases between. The CDR3 length is 13 residues.

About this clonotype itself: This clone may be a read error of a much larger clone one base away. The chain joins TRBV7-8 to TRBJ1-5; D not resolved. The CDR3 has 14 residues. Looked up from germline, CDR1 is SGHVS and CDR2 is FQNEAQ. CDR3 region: CASSLGQSNQPQRF. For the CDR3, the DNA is TGTGCCAGCAGCTTAGGACAAAGCAATCAGCCCCAGCGTTTT.

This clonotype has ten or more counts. In DNA form, the CDR3 reads TGCAGTGCTAGAGAAACGATCGGAGAAATTTTTAACTATGGCTACACCTTC. Translated: CSARETIGEIFNYGYTF. This rearrangement joins TRBV20-1 to TRBJ1-2; no reliable D call. V lost 0 bases and J lost 1, with 18 bases in between. The CDR3 is 17 amino acids. Per the germline V gene, CDR1 is DFQATT and CDR2 is SNEGSKA (reference sequence).

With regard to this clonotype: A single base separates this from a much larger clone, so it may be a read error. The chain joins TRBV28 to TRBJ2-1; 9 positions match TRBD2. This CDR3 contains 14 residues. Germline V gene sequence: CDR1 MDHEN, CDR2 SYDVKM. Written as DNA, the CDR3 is TGTGCCAGCAGGGGACTAGCTTTTTCCAATGAGCAGTCCTTC. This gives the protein CASRGLAFSNEQSF.